This passage covers 12 T cell receptor beta chains from one sample sequenced in a study of blood T cell repertoires in COVID-19 (dated by TCRdb to 2018 to 2020). Receptor libraries were prepared by the immunoSEQ multiplex PCR assay. TCRdb's version of the immuneACCESS table is confined to in-frame rearrangements and falls short of the full clone set. An unresolved V gene accounts for under half of the shortfall where checked; the remainder is of unknown origin. This sample comprises about 130,000 clones, roughly 90% of them detected only once. More than 3.5% of the sample lies in the top ten. Input material: peripheral blood. The receptors here all came from a man aged 55-75 years with COVID-19, enrolled during active disease.

This chain joins TRBV19 and TRBJ1-1, with D perhaps TRBD1 (6 bases). Germline CDR1 LNHDA, CDR2 SQIVND (reference sequence). The V end was cut by 10 bases, the J end by 8 bases, with 23 bases between. There are 14 residues in the CDR3. CDR3 in DNA: TGTGCCACTACCTCGGGTACAACAGGGCGCGAAGCTTTCTTT. Amino acid sequence: CATTSGTTGREAFF. The full variable domain, completed using reference TRBV19 and TRBJ1-1, is DGGITQSPKYLFRKEGQNVTLSCEQNLNHDAMYWYRQDPGQGLRLIYYSQIVNDFQKGDIAEGYSVSREKKESFPLTVTSAQKNPTAFYLCATTSGTTGREAFFGQGTRLTVV.

This clone was seen a few times. The rearrangement uses TRBV7-9 and TRBJ2-7; the match to TRBD1 covers 8 bases. Trimming at V came to 5 bases and at J to 3 bases, leaving 9 bases not matched to a gene. This CDR3 spans 15 amino acids. Germline assignment: CDR1 SEHNR and CDR2 FQNEAQ (reference sequence). The CDR3 is CASSRRGQGIYEQYF. CDR3 DNA sequence: TGTGCCAGCAGCCGTAGAGGACAGGGAATCTACGAGCAGTACTTC.

This clone has a handful of counts. The chain joins TRBV7-2 to TRBJ2-1; weak D call: TRBD2 (6 bases). Germline V CDR1 and CDR2: SGHTA, FQGNSA. This CDR3 contains 15 residues. V was clipped by 1 base and J by 4 bases, with 11 bases between them. In nucleotides, the CDR3 is TGTGCCAGCAGCTTAGGGACTACCTTATACAATGAGCAGTTCTTC. This translates into CASSLGTTLYNEQFF. Supplemented by reference TRBV7-2 and TRBJ2-1, the full variable domain reads GAGVSQSPSNKVTEKGKDVELRCDPISGHTALYWYRQSLGQGLEFLIYFQGNSAPDKSGLPSDRFSAERTGGSVSTLTIQRTQQEDSAVYLCASSLGTTLYNEQFFGPGTRLTVL.

V usage is TRBV2 and J usage is TRBJ1-5; D is perhaps TRBD1 (5 bases). CDR1 is SNHLY and CDR2 is FYNNEI in the germline V gene. The CDR3 extends over 16 amino acids. The V and J ends lost 6 bases and 1 base respectively, with 16 bases between them. The DNA of the CDR3 is TGTGCCAGCAGCCGACGGGGGGGGATCAGCAATCAGCCCCAGCATTTT. Translated: CASSRRGGISNQPQHF.

V is TRBV18 and J is TRBJ2-2; TRBD1 matches 8 bases. Trimming took 3 bases from V and 6 from J; bases not matched to a gene: 3. Looked up from germline, CDR1 is KGHSH and CDR2 is LQKENI. This CDR3 region has 14 residues. For the CDR3, the DNA is TGTGCCAGCTCACCTCAACAGGGGGCCGGGGAGCTGTTTTTT. As protein: CASSPQQGAGELFF.

This clone was picked up a small number of times. This chain joins TRBV10-2 and TRBJ1-6; 7 bases map to TRBD1. CDR1 WSHSY and CDR2 SAAADI come from the germline V gene. CDR3 size: 15 residues. The J segment lost 7 bases and the V segment lost 4 bases, leaving 7 bases of the junction unmatched. CDR3 in DNA: TGCGCCAGCAGTGCGAGACAGGGAGAGAATTCACCCCTCCACTTT. The encoded protein is CASSARQGENSPLHF.

CDR3 in amino acids: CASSSTGGRLNTEAFF. The CDR3 nucleotides are TGTGCCAGCAGCTCGACAGGGGGAAGGCTGAACACTGAAGCTTTCTTT. This chain joins TRBV9 and TRBJ1-1, with 9 bases matching TRBD1. CDR1 and CDR2 from the germline V gene are SGDLS and YYNGEE. This CDR3 contains 16 residues. The V and J ends lost 4 bases and 0 bases, in that order; junction bases with no gene match: 7.

The rearrangement joins TRBV7-9 to TRBJ2-4, with 7 bases matching TRBD1. Trimming took 4 bases from V and 8 from J; bases not matched to a gene: 8. CDR1 and CDR2 (germline): SEHNR, FQNEAQ (reference sequence). The CDR3 is 14 residues long. CDR3 residues: CASSSAYRGDIQYF. The CDR3 nucleotides read TGTGCCAGCAGCTCTGCCTACAGGGGCGACATTCAGTACTTC.

This clone was counted only a few times. The gene calls are TRBV2 and TRBJ1-2; TRBD1 might be the D (6 bases). V was cut by 1 base and J by 2 bases, with 8 bases left in between. Germline V lookup: CDR1 SNHLY, CDR2 FYNNEI. The CDR3 extends over 14 amino acids. The CDR3: CASSEGDRNYGYTF. As DNA, the CDR3 is TGTGCCAGCAGTGAAGGTGACAGGAACTATGGCTACACCTTC.

V is TRBV29-1 and J is TRBJ1-1; 10 bases align to TRBD1. Trimming took 3 bases from V and 2 from J; bases not matched to a gene: 3. The CDR3 is 14 residues long. Germline CDR1 SQVTM, CDR2 ANQGSEA. Written as DNA, the CDR3 is TGCAGCGTTGAGGGACAGGGGATTAACACTGAAGCTTTCTTT. This sequence encodes CSVEGQGINTEAFF.

The chain recombines TRBV3-1 (or the pseudogene TRBV3-2) with TRBJ2-1, with a possible D match to TRBD1 (6 bases). Germline V gives CDR1 LGHDT, CDR2 YNNKEL (reference sequence). V was shortened by 5 bases and J by 2 bases, with 10 bases between the two germline ends. The length of the CDR3 is 14 residues. The CDR3 sequence is CASSAWGPYNEQFF. The CDR3 DNA follows: TGTGCCAGCAGCGCTTGGGGGCCCTACAATGAGCAGTTCTTC.

The rearrangement links TRBV24-1 to TRBJ2-1; D perhaps matches TRBD1 (8 bases). V was clipped by 3 bases and J by 4 bases, with 15 bases between them. The CDR3 runs to 16 residues. Germline assignment: CDR1 KGHDR and CDR2 SFDVKD. DNA for the CDR3: TGTGCCACCAGTGATACCACAGGGGGGGATTACAATGAGCAGTTCTTC. Protein: CATSDTTGGDYNEQFF.